This TCR beta chain was recovered during a study of cytomegalovirus exposure and HLA in healthy donors. Notes on this clone: Antigen: not known.

The study's findings and limits: Rarity characterized most TCR sequences, yet some public TCRs appeared in many donors.

Amplification used 60 Vbeta primers and 13 Jbeta primers. TCRdb's table, derived via immunoSEQ multiplex PCR, lists solely in-frame clones and lacks some. The sample yields around 130,000 clones, approximately 82% seen once. In nominal health when sampled, donors likely had unrecorded immune exposures nonetheless. CDR3 length: 13 amino acids. CDR1 is MGHRA, CDR2 YSYEKL, per germline. V lost 3 bases and J lost 8, with 13 bases in between. The chain couples TRBV4-1 to TRBJ1-2; tentative D call: TRBD1 (5 bases). This TCR came from a boy younger than 10 in good health and CMV-seronegative. The specimen was PBMCs. DNA for the CDR3: TGCGCCAGCAGCCAGGTTCCGGGGGACGGCTACACCTTC. Its protein is CASSQVPGDGYTF.